The 15 T cell receptor beta chains reported below all come from one sample, sequenced in a study of blood T cell repertoires in COVID-19. The data were produced by immunoSEQ multiplex PCR, yet TCRdb's version contains in-frame clones alone and is incomplete. The data hold some 60,000 clones, with about 88% observed a single time. The sequencing input was peripheral blood. The receptor set was obtained from a man aged 60-69 years with acute or convalescent COVID-19.

The chain couples TRBV11-2 to TRBJ2-3; D gene uncertain. The CDR3 has 13 residues. Germline CDR1 SGHAT, CDR2 FQNNGV. Trimming took off 3 bases at V and 5 bases at J, with 9 bases between the two ends. Here the CDR3 reads CASSLAGLDTQYF. DNA of the CDR3: TGTGCCAGCAGCTTGGCCGGGTTAGATACGCAGTATTTT. The variable domain in full, completed from reference TRBV11-2 and TRBJ2-3, reads EAGVAQSPRYKIIEKRQSVAFWCNPISGHATLYWYQQILGQGPKLLIQFQNNGVVDDSQLPKDRFSAERLKGVDSTLKIQPAKLEDSAVYLCASSLAGLDTQYFGPGTRLTVL.

The CDR3 nucleotides read TGTGCCAGCAGCCAAAGTGGACAGGGGGCGATCTCTTCCGGCTACACCTTC. It translates to CASSQSGQGAISSGYTF. This sequence joins TRBV4-2 and TRBJ1-2; 11 nucleotides agree with TRBD1. Looked up from germline, CDR1 is LGHNA and CDR2 is YNFKEQ. The V and J ends lost 2 bases and 8 bases, in that order; junction bases with no gene match: 13. The CDR3 extends over 17 amino acids.

This clone was found once. V is TRBV2 and J is TRBJ2-5, with D possibly being TRBD1 (6 bases). CDR1 is SNHLY, CDR2 FYNNEI, per germline. Trimming left V 6 bases short and J 2 bases short, with 13 bases between. The CDR3 loop spans 14 amino acids. CDR3 loop: CASRIDRLQETQYF. The CDR3 DNA sequence: TGTGCCAGCAGGATTGACAGGCTACAAGAGACCCAGTACTTC.

The rearrangement joins TRBV6-1 to TRBJ1-3, with D perhaps TRBD1 (5 bases). Germline values: CDR1 MNHNS, CDR2 SASEGT. The length of the CDR3 is 16 residues. V was shortened by 2 bases and J by 4 bases, with 15 bases between the two germline ends. The CDR3 bases are TGTGCCAGCAGTGAAAGGGCACCCAGGACAGGAAACACCATATATTTT. Its translation is CASSERAPRTGNTIYF.

V is TRBV2 and J is TRBJ2-7, with D unclear. Germline V lookup: CDR1 SNHLY, CDR2 FYNNEI. The V gene lost 4 bases and the J gene lost 0 bases, with 7 bases spanning the gap. The length of the CDR3 is 13 residues. The CDR3 protein is CASSVLISYEQYF. The CDR3 DNA is TGTGCCAGCAGTGTATTAATCTCCTACGAGCAGTACTTC. The full variable domain, its missing parts supplied by reference TRBV2 and TRBJ2-7, is EPEVTQTPSHQVTQMGQEVILRCVPISNHLYFYWYRQILGQKVEFLVSFYNNEISEKSEIFDDQFSVERPDGSNFTLKIRSTKLEDSAMYFCASSVLISYEQYFGPGTRLTVT.

This clone has only a few counts. The chain recombines TRBV7-9 with TRBJ1-2; weak D call: TRBD1 (5 bases). Germline CDR1 SEHNR, CDR2 FQNEAQ (reference sequence). V lost 4 bases, J lost 2 bases, and 14 bases lay in between. CDR3 length: 15 residues. CDR3 sequence: CASSWGQDRNYGYTF. In DNA form, the CDR3 reads TGTGCCAGCAGCTGGGGCCAAGACAGAAACTATGGCTACACCTTC.

The genes are TRBV19 and TRBJ1-5, with TRBD1 identical over 7 bases. CDR1 is LNHDA, CDR2 SQIVND, per germline (reference sequence). Trimming at V came to 8 bases and at J to 0 bases, leaving 10 bases not matched to a gene. The CDR3 consists of 16 residues. CDR3 amino acids: CASRTRDSDSNQPQHF. The CDR3 region has the DNA TGTGCCAGTCGTACACGGGACAGCGATAGCAATCAGCCCCAGCATTTT.

V is TRBV27 and J is TRBJ2-7; the D is unclear. Trimming took off 3 bases at V and 2 bases at J, with 8 bases between the two ends. The V gene's germline CDR1 is MNHEY and CDR2 SMNVEV (reference sequence). The CDR3 totals 13 residues. This CDR3 reads CASSLAGPYEQYF. CDR3 sequence (DNA): TGTGCCAGCAGTTTGGCAGGTCCCTACGAGCAGTACTTC.

This clone was found a few times. CDR3 in amino acids: CASSRTGQQNTEAFF. Here the CDR3 DNA reads TGTGCCAGCAGCCGAACGGGACAGCAGAACACTGAAGCTTTCTTT. V usage is TRBV3-1 (or the pseudogene TRBV3-2) and J usage is TRBJ1-1, with TRBD1 identical over 7 bases. The V segment lost 4 bases and the J segment 1 base; nucleotides outside the gene matches: 6. The germline V gene has CDR1 LGHDT and CDR2 YNNKEL (reference sequence). The CDR3 is 15 residues long.

V is TRBV18 and J is TRBJ2-3; 8 bases are a match to TRBD2. This CDR3 comprises 17 residues. Germline trimming cut 5 bases from V and 5 bases from J; bases unmatched to any gene: 15. The V gene's germline CDR1 is KGHSH and CDR2 LQKENI. The CDR3 reads CASSIPQQRGRGDTQYF. In nucleotides, the CDR3 is TGTGCCAGCTCAATACCCCAACAGCGGGGGCGGGGAGATACGCAGTATTTT.

This chain joins TRBV19 and TRBJ2-7; no clear D. The CDR3 spans 11 residues. Germline assignment: CDR1 LNHDA and CDR2 SQIVND (reference sequence). Trimming pared 7 bases from V and 3 bases from J, leaving 7 bases between. Here the CDR3 DNA reads TGTGCCAGTAAAAACTACTACGAGCAGTACTTC. The encoded protein is CASKNYYEQYF. The full variable domain, completed using reference TRBV19 and TRBJ2-7, is DGGITQSPKYLFRKEGQNVTLSCEQNLNHDAMYWYRQDPGQGLRLIYYSQIVNDFQKGDIAEGYSVSREKKESFPLTVTSAQKNPTAFYLCASKNYYEQYFGPGTRLTVT.

V is TRBV7-2 and J is TRBJ2-3; TRBD2 aligns across 7 bases. CDR3 length: 15 amino acids. Looked up from germline, CDR1 is SGHTA and CDR2 is FQGNSA. The V segment lost 5 bases and the J segment 4 bases; nucleotides outside the gene matches: 9. This chain's CDR3 is CASSPRGSGADTQYF. The CDR3 region has the DNA TGTGCCAGCAGCCCCCGGGGAAGCGGGGCAGATACGCAGTATTTT. Supplemented by reference TRBV7-2 and TRBJ2-3, the full variable domain reads GAGVSQSPSNKVTEKGKDVELRCDPISGHTALYWYRQSLGQGLEFLIYFQGNSAPDKSGLPSDRFSAERTGGSVSTLTIQRTQQEDSAVYLCASSPRGSGADTQYFGPGTRLTVL.

This clone was seen only once. This chain connects TRBV29-1 to TRBJ2-1, with a weak D call TRBD2 (5 bases). CDR3 length: 13 amino acids. Germline V gene data show CDR1 as SQVTM and CDR2 as ANQGSEA. Trimming removed 5 bases from V and 6 bases from J, with 14 bases in between. The CDR3 loop is CSVFKRTLNEQFF. The CDR3 nucleotides are TGCAGCGTTTTCAAAAGGACTCTCAATGAGCAGTTCTTC.

J is TRBJ2-7 and V is TRBV2, with 7 nucleotides matching TRBD1. Germline V gene lookup returns CDR1 SNHLY and CDR2 FYNNEI. The CDR3 loop spans 13 amino acids. J was trimmed by 6 bases and V by 6 bases; bases with no gene match: 8. The CDR3 nucleotides read TGTGCCAGCAGCGGACAGGTCTCCATCGAGCAGTACTTC. This codes for CASSGQVSIEQYF.

CDR3 residues: CASSKEGNNSPLHF. In DNA form, the CDR3 reads TGCGCCAGCAGCAAAGAGGGAAATAATTCACCCCTCCACTTT. The chain couples TRBV5-1 to TRBJ1-6; D is ambiguous. The CDR3 has 14 amino acids. Deletions cut 4 bases from V and 5 bases from J, with 10 bases between. Germline V CDR1 and CDR2: SGHRS, YFSETQ.